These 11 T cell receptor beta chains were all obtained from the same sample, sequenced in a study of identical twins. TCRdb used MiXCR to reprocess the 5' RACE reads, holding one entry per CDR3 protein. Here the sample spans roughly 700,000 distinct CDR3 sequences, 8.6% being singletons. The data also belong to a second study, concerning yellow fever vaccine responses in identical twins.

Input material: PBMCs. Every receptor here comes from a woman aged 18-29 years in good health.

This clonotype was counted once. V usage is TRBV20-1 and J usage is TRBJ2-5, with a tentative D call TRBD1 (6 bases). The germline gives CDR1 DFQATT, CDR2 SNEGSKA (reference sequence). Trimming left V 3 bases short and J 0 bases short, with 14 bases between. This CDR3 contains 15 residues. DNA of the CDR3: TGCAGTGCTAGGGGGCGGACAGTCTACCAAGAGACCCAGTACTTC. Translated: CSARGRTVYQETQYF.

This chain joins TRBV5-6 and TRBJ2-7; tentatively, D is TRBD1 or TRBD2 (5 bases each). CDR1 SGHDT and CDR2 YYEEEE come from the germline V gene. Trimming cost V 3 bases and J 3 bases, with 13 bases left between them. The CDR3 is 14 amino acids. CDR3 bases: TGTGCCAGCAGCTCGCAAGAGGGGCTCTACGAGCAGTACTTC. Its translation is CASSSQEGLYEQYF.

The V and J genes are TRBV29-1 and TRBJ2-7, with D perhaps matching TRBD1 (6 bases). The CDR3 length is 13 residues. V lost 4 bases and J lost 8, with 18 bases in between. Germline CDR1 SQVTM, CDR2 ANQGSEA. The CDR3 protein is CSVAGTEGTKQYF. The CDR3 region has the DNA TGCAGCGTTGCGGGGACCGAGGGGACAAAGCAGTACTTC.

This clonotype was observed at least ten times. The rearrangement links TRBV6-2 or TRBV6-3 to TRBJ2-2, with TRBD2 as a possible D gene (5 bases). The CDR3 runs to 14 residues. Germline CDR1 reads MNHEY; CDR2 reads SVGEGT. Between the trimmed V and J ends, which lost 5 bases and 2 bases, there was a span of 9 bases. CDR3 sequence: CASSLRLNTGELFF. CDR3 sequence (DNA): TGTGCCAGCAGTCTCCGACTAAACACCGGGGAGCTGTTTTTT.

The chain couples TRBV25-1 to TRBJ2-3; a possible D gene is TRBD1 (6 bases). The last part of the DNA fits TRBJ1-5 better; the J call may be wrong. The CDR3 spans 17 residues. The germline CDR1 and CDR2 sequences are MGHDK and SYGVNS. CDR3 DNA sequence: TGTGCCAGCAGTCCCCCCCGAGGGGGGACAAGCACAGATACGCAGCATTTT. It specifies CASSPPRGGTSTDTQHF.

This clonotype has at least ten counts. CDR3: CASSVTEQETQYF. CDR3 nucleotides: TGCGCCAGCAGTGTAACGGAGCAAGAGACCCAGTACTTC. The chain is built from TRBV10-2 and TRBJ2-5; D is undetermined. This CDR3 has 13 amino acids. V was clipped by 4 bases and J by 2 bases, with 8 bases between them. The V gene's germline CDR1 is WSHSY and CDR2 SAAADI.

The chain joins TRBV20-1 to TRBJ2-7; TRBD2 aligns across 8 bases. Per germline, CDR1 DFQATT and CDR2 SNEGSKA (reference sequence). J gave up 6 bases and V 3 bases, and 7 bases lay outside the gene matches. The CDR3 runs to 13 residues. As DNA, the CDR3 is TGCAGTGCTAGGTTTAGCGGGGCGCGCGAGCAGTACTTC. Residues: CSARFSGAREQYF.

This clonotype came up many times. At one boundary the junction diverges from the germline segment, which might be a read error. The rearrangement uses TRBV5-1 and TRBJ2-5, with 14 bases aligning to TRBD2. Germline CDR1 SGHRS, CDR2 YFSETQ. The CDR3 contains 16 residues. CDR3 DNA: TGTGCCAGCAGTCTCGGGACTAGCGGGGGTAAGGAGACCCAGTACTTC. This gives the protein CASSLGTSGGKETQYF.

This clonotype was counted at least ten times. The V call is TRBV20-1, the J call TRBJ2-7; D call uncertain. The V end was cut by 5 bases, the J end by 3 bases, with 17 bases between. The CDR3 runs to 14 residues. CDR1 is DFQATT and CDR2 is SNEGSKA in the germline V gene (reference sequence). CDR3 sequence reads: CSALLQTHRYEQYF. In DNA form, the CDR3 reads TGCAGTGCTCTCTTGCAGACACACCGCTACGAGCAGTACTTC.

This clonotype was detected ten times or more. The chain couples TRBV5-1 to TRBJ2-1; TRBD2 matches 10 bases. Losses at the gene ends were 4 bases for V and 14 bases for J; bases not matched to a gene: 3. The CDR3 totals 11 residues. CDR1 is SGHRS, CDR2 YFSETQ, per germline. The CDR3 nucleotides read TGCGCCAGCAGCGACCTAGCGGGGGAGTTCTTC. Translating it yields CASSDLAGEFF.

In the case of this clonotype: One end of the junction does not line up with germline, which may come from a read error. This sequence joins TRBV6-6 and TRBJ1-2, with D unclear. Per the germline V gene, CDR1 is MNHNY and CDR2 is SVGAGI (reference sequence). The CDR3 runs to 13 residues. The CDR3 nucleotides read TGTGCCAGCCAAACCGCTCTTTCGGCTGGCAACACCTTC. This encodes CASQTALSAGNTF.